This note documents a single T cell receptor beta chain sequence. Its specificity is not known. Time point meaning: blood from clinic visit 5 months post-surgery; TSC patient then seizure free. The data stem from a study of brain T cells in children with intractable seizures. Study findings and constraints: Absence of clones before surgery may stem from lower sequencing depth.

The repertoire was sequenced with immunoSEQ multiplex PCR; TCRdb's copy has only in-frame clones and lacks some. The sample holds 300,000 to 400,000 clones, 85% to 95% seen once. This receptor was identified in a boy under three years old with tuberous sclerosis and intractable seizures. Source: peripheral blood, taken roughly 5 months after surgery.

The CDR3: CASSISVSGRGGGYTF. The CDR3 nucleotides read TGTGCCAGTAGTATCTCTGTCTCGGGCAGGGGAGGAGGCTACACCTTC. This chain connects TRBV19 to TRBJ1-2; TRBD1 is a possible D gene (6 bases). The germline V gene has CDR1 LNHDA and CDR2 SQIVND (reference sequence). V lost 3 bases, J lost 8 bases, and 22 bases lay in between. This CDR3 has 16 amino acids.